Presented here are 8 T cell receptor beta chains from one specimen sequenced in a study of T cells in Graves' hyperthyroidism and ophthalmopathy. The CDR3 regions of TCR beta were amplified from RNA transcripts. Carried out on the TCR CDR3, a first-round RT-PCR used the HTBI primer set. TCRdb re-called the multiplex PCR reads with MiXCR, one entry per CDR3 protein. This sample yields approximately 700,000 distinct CDR3 sequences, of which about 16% are seen a single time; approximately 8% belongs to the top ten. The sample taken for sequencing was blood. The origin of the receptors is a man younger than 35 with Graves' hyperthyroidism.

This clonotype came up many times. No DNA is shown, since the ends of the CDR3 on it are uncertain; the CDR3 is the one TCRdb lists. The rearrangement uses TRBV28 and TRBJ2-3; the D call in the table, TRBD1, was not verified against the DNA. Germline loops: CDR1 MDHEN, CDR2 SYDVKM. The CDR3 extends over 14 residues, inclusive of both ends. The CDR3 spells CASSSSGHSGTQYF.

For the CDR3, the DNA is TGTGCCAGCAGCCGGACTAGCGGGAGCTTTGAGCAGTACTTC. Translation: CASSRTSGSFEQYF. The V call is TRBV7-9, the J call TRBJ2-7; 13 positions match TRBD2. V shed 5 bases, J shed 7 bases, and the junction held 5 bases outside the gene matches. CDR1 is SEHNR, CDR2 FQNEAQ, per germline (reference sequence). This CDR3 has 14 amino acids.

The chain combines TRBV7-2 with TRBJ2-5; a possible D gene is TRBD1 (6 bases). Trimming shortened V by 6 bases and J by 7 bases, and 18 bases separated the two germline ends. CDR1 is SGHTA and CDR2 is FQGNSA in the germline V gene. The CDR3 sequence is 14 residues long. The CDR3, as DNA: TGTGCCAGCAGTCGGGACCGGGACACTGGGACCCAGTACTTC. It is translated as CASSRDRDTGTQYF.

This clonotype was recorded at least ten times. V is TRBV7-3 and J is TRBJ2-3; TRBD2 might be the D (6 bases). V lost 5 bases to trimming and J lost 4 bases, with 13 bases between them. CDR1 is SGHTA and CDR2 is FQGTGA in the germline V gene. CDR3 size: 14 residues. The DNA of the CDR3 is TGTGCCAGCAGCAGTGGAGGGGCCGCAGATACGCAGTATTTT. Its protein product is CASSSGGAADTQYF. Drawing the rest from reference TRBV7-3 and TRBJ2-3, the complete variable domain is GAGVSQTPSNKVTEKGKYVELRCDPISGHTALYWYRQSLGQGPEFLIYFQGTGAADDSGLPNDRFFAVRPEGSVSTLKIQRTERGDSAVYLCASSSGGAADTQYFGPGTRLTVL.

For the CDR3, the DNA is TGCAGTGCTAGATCGACTAGCGGGAGGACATACAATGAGCAGTTCTTC. This sequence encodes CSARSTSGRTYNEQFF. The chain joins TRBV20-1 to TRBJ2-1; 13 bases align to TRBD2. Germline CDR1 DFQATT, CDR2 SNEGSKA (reference sequence). This CDR3 has 16 amino acids. J lost 4 bases, V lost 2 bases, and 5 bases had no gene match.

This clonotype was counted only a few times. The chain links TRBV11-3 to TRBJ2-2; D is possibly TRBD2 (7 bases). The V end was cut by 0 bases, the J end by 6 bases, with 11 bases between. The germline V gene encodes CDR1 SGHNT and CDR2 YENEEA. The CDR3 is made up of 15 amino acids. This chain's CDR3 is CASSLDAGAAGELFF. CDR3 nucleotides: TGTGCCAGCAGCTTAGACGCGGGGGCAGCCGGGGAGCTGTTTTTT.

This clonotype was detected only a few times. The chain employs TRBV29-1 and TRBJ2-1; D is possibly TRBD2 (6 bases). The V end lost 5 bases, the J end lost 7 bases, and 15 bases lay between the germline ends. Germline CDR1 reads SQVTM; CDR2 reads ANQGSEA. The CDR3 consists of 13 residues. The CDR3 DNA follows: TGCAGCGTTCTAGCGCTCTTCCGTAATGAGCAGTTCTTC. Amino acids: CSVLALFRNEQFF.

This clonotype occurred many times. This chain links TRBV12-3 or TRBV12-4 with TRBJ2-6, with TRBD1 matching over 11 bases. The CDR3 has 16 amino acids. The J segment lost 4 bases and the V segment lost 6 bases, leaving 5 bases of the junction unmatched. This chain's CDR3 is CASRTDRGLGANVLTF. The DNA for the CDR3 is TGTGCCAGCAGAACGGACAGGGGGCTAGGGGCCAACGTCCTGACTTTC.